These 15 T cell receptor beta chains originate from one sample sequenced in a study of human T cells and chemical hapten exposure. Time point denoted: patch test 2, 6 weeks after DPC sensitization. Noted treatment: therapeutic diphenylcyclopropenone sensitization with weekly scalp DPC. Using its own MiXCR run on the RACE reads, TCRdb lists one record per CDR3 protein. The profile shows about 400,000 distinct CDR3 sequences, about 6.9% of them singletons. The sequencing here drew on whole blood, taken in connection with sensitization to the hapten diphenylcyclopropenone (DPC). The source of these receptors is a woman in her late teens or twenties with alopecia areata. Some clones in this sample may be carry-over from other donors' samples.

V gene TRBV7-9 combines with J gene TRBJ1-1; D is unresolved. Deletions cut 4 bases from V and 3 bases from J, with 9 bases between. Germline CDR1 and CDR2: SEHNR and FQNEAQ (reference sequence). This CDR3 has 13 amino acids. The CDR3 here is CASSSEAYTEAFF. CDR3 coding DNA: TGTGCCAGCAGCTCCGAGGCGTACACTGAAGCTTTCTTT.

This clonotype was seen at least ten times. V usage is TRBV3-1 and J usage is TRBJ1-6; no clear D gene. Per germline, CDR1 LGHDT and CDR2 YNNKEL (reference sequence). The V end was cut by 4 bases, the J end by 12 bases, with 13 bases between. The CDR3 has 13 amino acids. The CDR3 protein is CASSPLHVRPLHF. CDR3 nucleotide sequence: TGTGCCAGCAGCCCCCTACACGTCCGACCCCTCCACTTT.

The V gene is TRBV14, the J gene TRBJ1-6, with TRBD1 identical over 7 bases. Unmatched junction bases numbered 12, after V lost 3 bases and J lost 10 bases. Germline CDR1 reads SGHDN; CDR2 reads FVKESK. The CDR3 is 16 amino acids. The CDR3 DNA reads TGTGCCAGCAGCCATCCCAGGGGGAATAGGCACTCACCCCTCCACTTT. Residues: CASSHPRGNRHSPLHF.

CDR3 DNA: TGCGCCAGCAGCCAAGGGACAATTAACAACAGAAATTCACCCCTCCACTTT. Translation: CASSQGTINNRNSPLHF. This chain uses TRBV4-1 with TRBJ1-6; possibly TRBD1 for D (5 bases). The CDR3 is made up of 17 amino acids. The V gene lost 1 base and the J gene lost 7 bases, with 17 bases spanning the gap. CDR1 MGHRA and CDR2 YSYEKL come from the germline V gene.

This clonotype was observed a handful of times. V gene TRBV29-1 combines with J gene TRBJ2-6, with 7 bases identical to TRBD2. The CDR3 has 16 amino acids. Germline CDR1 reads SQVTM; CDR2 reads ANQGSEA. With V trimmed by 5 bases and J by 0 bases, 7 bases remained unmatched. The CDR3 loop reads CSVLGGGTSGANVLTF. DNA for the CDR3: TGCAGCGTTCTTGGGGGGGGAACCTCTGGGGCCAACGTCCTGACTTTC.

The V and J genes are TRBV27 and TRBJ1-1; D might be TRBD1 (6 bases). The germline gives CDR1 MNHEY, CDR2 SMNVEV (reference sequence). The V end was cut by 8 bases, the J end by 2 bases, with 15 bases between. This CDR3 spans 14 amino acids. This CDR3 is CASQSGAGNTEAFF. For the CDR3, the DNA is TGTGCCAGCCAGTCGGGGGCGGGAAACACTGAAGCTTTCTTT.

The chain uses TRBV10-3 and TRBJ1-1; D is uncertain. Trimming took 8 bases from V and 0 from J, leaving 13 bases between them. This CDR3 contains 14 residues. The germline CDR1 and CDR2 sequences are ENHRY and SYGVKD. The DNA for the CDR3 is TGTGCCATCTACTCGGCGGAAGTGAACACTGAAGCTTTCTTT. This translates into CAIYSAEVNTEAFF.

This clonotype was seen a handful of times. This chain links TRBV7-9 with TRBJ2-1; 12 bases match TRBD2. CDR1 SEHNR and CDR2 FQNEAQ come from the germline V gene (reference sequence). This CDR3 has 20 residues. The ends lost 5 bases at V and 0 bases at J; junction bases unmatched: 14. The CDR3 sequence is CASSRPTSGGAVSSYNEQFF. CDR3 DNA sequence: TGTGCCAGCAGCCGCCCGACTAGCGGGGGCGCCGTTAGCTCCTACAATGAGCAGTTCTTC.

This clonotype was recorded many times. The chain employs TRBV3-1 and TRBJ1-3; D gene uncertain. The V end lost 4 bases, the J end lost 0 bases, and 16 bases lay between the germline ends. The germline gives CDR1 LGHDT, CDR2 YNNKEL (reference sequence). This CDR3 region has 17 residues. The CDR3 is CASSPTLTVSSGNTIYF. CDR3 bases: TGTGCCAGCAGCCCCACCCTTACAGTGAGCTCTGGAAACACCATATATTTT.

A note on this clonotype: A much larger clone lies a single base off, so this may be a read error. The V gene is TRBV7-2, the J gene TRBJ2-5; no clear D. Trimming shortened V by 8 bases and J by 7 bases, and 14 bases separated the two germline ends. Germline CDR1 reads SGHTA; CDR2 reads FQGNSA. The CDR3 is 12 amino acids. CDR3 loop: CASYDFKGTQYF. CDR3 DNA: TGTGCCAGCTACGACTTTAAAGGGACCCAGTACTTC.

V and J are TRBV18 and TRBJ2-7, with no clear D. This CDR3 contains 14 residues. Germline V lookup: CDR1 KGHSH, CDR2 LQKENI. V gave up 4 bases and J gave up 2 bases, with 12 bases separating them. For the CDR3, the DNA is TGTGCCAGCTCACTAACCGACGGAACCTACGAGCAGTACTTC. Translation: CASSLTDGTYEQYF.

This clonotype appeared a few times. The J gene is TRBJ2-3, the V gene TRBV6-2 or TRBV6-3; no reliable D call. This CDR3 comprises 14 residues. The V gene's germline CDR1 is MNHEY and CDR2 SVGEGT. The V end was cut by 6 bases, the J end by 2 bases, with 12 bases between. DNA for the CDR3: TGTGCCAGCAGACCCGACACGAACACAGATACGCAGTATTTT. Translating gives CASRPDTNTDTQYF.

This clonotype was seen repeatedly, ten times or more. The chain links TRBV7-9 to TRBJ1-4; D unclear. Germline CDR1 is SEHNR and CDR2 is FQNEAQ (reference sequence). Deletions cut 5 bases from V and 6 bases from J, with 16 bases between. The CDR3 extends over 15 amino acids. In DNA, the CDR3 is TGTGCCAGCAGCCCGTGGTCCGAGGAGGATGAAAAACTGTTTTTT. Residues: CASSPWSEEDEKLFF.

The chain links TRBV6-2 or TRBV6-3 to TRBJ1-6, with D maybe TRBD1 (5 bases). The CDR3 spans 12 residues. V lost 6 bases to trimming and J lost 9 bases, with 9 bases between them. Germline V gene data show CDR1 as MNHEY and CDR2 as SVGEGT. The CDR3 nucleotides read TGTGCCAGCAGGGACAACAGTTCACCCCTCCACTTT. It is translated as CASRDNSSPLHF.

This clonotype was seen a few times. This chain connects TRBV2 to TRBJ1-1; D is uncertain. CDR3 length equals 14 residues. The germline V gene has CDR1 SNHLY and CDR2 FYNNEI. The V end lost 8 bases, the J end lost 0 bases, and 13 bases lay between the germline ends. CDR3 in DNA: TGTGCCAGCCGCACGTGGGCAATGAACACTGAAGCTTTCTTT. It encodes CASRTWAMNTEAFF.